Shown below are 29 T cell receptor beta chains from a single sample sequenced in a study of blood T cells in healthy people across ages. Alongside a J-beta primer mix, a sample-barcoded 5' primer served in a second PCR lasting 7 to 11 cycles. TCRdb recomputed calls from the 5' RACE reads with MiXCR, one row per CDR3 protein. The sample holds some 1.4 million distinct CDR3 sequences; approximately 40% are singletons and the top ten take around 8%. Sequencing input: blood. The origin of the receptors is a woman aged 18-35 years in good health.

This clonotype was detected only a few times. The CDR3 spells CASSSPHASARVTDTQYF. In DNA, the CDR3 is TGTGCCAGCAGCTCGCCCCATGCTAGCGCGAGGGTCACAGATACGCAGTATTTT. The chain has TRBV7-2 and TRBJ2-3; D may be TRBD2 (6 bases). Trimming cost V 4 bases and J 2 bases, with 22 bases left between them. Germline lookup yields CDR1 SGHTA and CDR2 FQGNSA. The CDR3 consists of 18 residues.

The rearrangement joins TRBV24-1 to TRBJ2-3; TRBD1 aligns across 8 bases. Germline CDR1 and CDR2: KGHDR and SFDVKD. With V trimmed by 4 bases and J by 4 bases, 12 bases remained unmatched. This CDR3 comprises 17 residues. CDR3 amino acids: CATSEPPGQAESDTQYF. The CDR3 coding sequence is TGTGCCACCAGTGAGCCACCGGGACAGGCTGAATCAGATACGCAGTATTTT.

The rearrangement links TRBV20-1 to TRBJ2-7; the D is unclear. Trimming took 0 bases from V and 0 from J, leaving 12 bases between them. CDR3 length equals 15 residues. The germline gives CDR1 DFQATT, CDR2 SNEGSKA (reference sequence). The CDR3 nucleotides read TGCAGTGCTAGAGAACCCCGGTTGAGCTCCTACGAGCAGTACTTC. Translated: CSAREPRLSSYEQYF.

This clonotype has just a few counts. The chain employs TRBV9 and TRBJ2-1; 12 bases fit TRBD2. The trim removed 4 bases at V and 4 bases at J, leaving 9 bases unmatched. CDR1 is SGDLS and CDR2 is YYNGEE in the germline V gene. The CDR3 is 17 residues long. The CDR3 spells CASSTRLAGDGYNEQFF. The CDR3 DNA sequence: TGTGCCAGCAGCACCCGACTAGCGGGAGATGGGTACAATGAGCAGTTCTTC. The variable domain in full, completed from reference TRBV9 and TRBJ2-1, reads DSGVTQTPKHLITATGQRVTLRCSPRSGDLSVYWYQQSLDQGLQFLIQYYNGEERAKGNILERFSAQQFPDLHSELNLSSLELGDSALYFCASSTRLAGDGYNEQFFGPGTRLTVL.

There are a few counts of this clonotype. V is TRBV29-1 and J is TRBJ2-3, with D maybe TRBD1 (6 bases). There are 13 residues in the CDR3. Per the germline V gene, CDR1 is SQVTM and CDR2 is ANQGSEA. V lost 4 bases and J 3 bases, leaving 11 bases between the germline ends. The CDR3 DNA follows: TGCAGCGTTGCCACAGGGATTACAGATACGCAGTATTTT. It is translated as CSVATGITDTQYF.

This chain joins TRBV20-1 and TRBJ2-5; 13 bases fit TRBD2. There are 14 residues in the CDR3. CDR1 and CDR2 (germline): DFQATT, SNEGSKA (reference sequence). The ends lost 5 bases at V and 3 bases at J; junction bases unmatched: 3. CDR3 DNA: TGCAGTGCTGGGGGACTAGCGGGAAAAGAGACCCAGTACTTC. Amino acids: CSAGGLAGKETQYF.

This clonotype came up a few times. Here the CDR3 reads CSAIEGPIETQYF. DNA of the CDR3: TGCAGTGCTATAGAAGGGCCTATTGAGACCCAGTACTTC. V is TRBV20-1 and J is TRBJ2-5; D is uncertain. The CDR3 extends over 13 amino acids. V gave up 4 bases and J gave up 5 bases, with 14 bases separating them. Germline CDR1 reads DFQATT; CDR2 reads SNEGSKA (reference sequence).

The chain recombines TRBV10-2 with TRBJ2-5, with TRBD1 matching over 8 bases. The CDR3 totals 13 residues. The V gene end was trimmed by 6 bases and the J gene end by 11 bases; junction bases not matched to a gene: 11. Germline V gene sequence: CDR1 WSHSY, CDR2 SAAADI. This chain's CDR3 is CASRGDRGLGQYF. The CDR3 nucleotides read TGCGCCAGCAGGGGTGACAGGGGTCTAGGGCAGTACTTC.

The chain joins TRBV10-2 to TRBJ2-5; D remains unclear. The ends were cut back, 0 bases at V and 11 bases at J, with 10 bases in the middle. CDR3 size: 12 residues. Germline V gene sequence: CDR1 WSHSY, CDR2 SAAADI. In DNA, the CDR3 is TGCGCCAGCAGTGAGTCCAGGCAGGAGCAGTACTTC. The encoded protein is CASSESRQEQYF.

CDR3 sequence (DNA): TGCAGTGCTAGAGCCCTCAGCCCCTACGAGCAGTACTTC. Its translation is CSARALSPYEQYF. J is TRBJ2-7 and V is TRBV20-1; D not certain. The CDR3 runs to 13 residues. Germline values: CDR1 DFQATT, CDR2 SNEGSKA (reference sequence). The germline V and J ends were trimmed by 1 base and 2 bases, with 9 bases remaining between them.

This clonotype has a handful of counts. The chain links TRBV28 to TRBJ2-4, with D tentatively TRBD2 (7 bases). The last part of the DNA fits TRBJ2-5 better; the J call may be wrong. Germline CDR1 and CDR2: MDHEN and SYDVKM. This CDR3 comprises 17 residues. The CDR3: CASSFLGGGLRVETQYF. CDR3 nucleotide sequence: TGTGCCAGCAGTTTTCTTGGGGGGGGCCTACGGGTTGAGACCCAGTACTTC.

This clonotype was observed a handful of times. The genes are TRBV20-1 and TRBJ2-6; 9 bases match TRBD1. The CDR3 extends over 18 amino acids. Trimming at V came to 6 bases and at J to 1 base, leaving 13 bases not matched to a gene. The germline CDR1 and CDR2 sequences are DFQATT and SNEGSKA (reference sequence). The CDR3 region has the DNA TGCAGTGCGCGACCCTCCGGGACAGGGAATTCTGGGGCCAACGTCCTGACTTTC. It codes for CSARPSGTGNSGANVLTF.

This clonotype was counted at least ten times. DNA of the CDR3: TGCGCCAGCACCCAAGGGCTGAACACTGAAGCTTTCTTT. Translated, it gives CASTQGLNTEAFF. The genes are TRBV10-1 and TRBJ1-1; D gene unclear. This CDR3 has 13 amino acids. The V end lost 7 bases, the J end lost 0 bases, and 9 bases lay between the germline ends. Germline assignment: CDR1 WNHNN and CDR2 SYGVQD (reference sequence).

This clonotype was detected only a few times. The chain carries TRBV10-3 and TRBJ2-7; 9 bases align to TRBD2. The J call may be in error: the DNA end matches TRBJ2-5 better. CDR1 and CDR2 (germline): ENHRY, SYGVKD. The CDR3 is made up of 14 amino acids. CDR3: CAISVEGLAETQYF. The CDR3 bases are TGTGCCATCAGTGTTGAGGGACTAGCTGAGACCCAGTACTTC.

This clonotype was detected only once. The chain employs TRBV20-1 and TRBJ2-3; 11 bases are a match to TRBD2. V dropped 6 bases and J dropped 0; count of bases not matched to a gene: 14. Germline lookup yields CDR1 DFQATT and CDR2 SNEGSKA (reference sequence). The CDR3 consists of 18 residues. The CDR3 nucleotides read TGCAGTGCAAAGGGGTGGGCTAGCGGGGGGCTCAGCACAGATACGCAGTATTTT. Amino acids: CSAKGWASGGLSTDTQYF.

V is TRBV24-1 and J is TRBJ1-2, with 7 bases that match TRBD1. This CDR3 is built from 13 residues. Per the germline V gene, CDR1 is KGHDR and CDR2 is SFDVKD. V shed 4 bases, J shed 6 bases, and the junction held 4 bases outside the gene matches. CDR3 sequence reads: CATSDRGQDGYTF. CDR3 DNA sequence: TGTGCCACCAGTGACCGTGGACAGGATGGCTACACCTTC.

There are a few counts of this clonotype. The rearrangement links TRBV25-1 to TRBJ2-5; D not resolved. Trimming shortened V by 1 base and J by 3 bases, and 12 bases separated the two germline ends. The CDR3 is 15 amino acids. Looked up from germline, CDR1 is MGHDK and CDR2 is SYGVNS. The CDR3 nucleotides are TGTGCCAGCAGTGAATTCGAACGGTCGGAAGAGACCCAGTACTTC. It is translated as CASSEFERSEETQYF.

V gene TRBV4-1 combines with J gene TRBJ2-7; TRBD1 might be the D (6 bases). In germline, CDR1 is MGHRA, CDR2 YSYEKL. This CDR3 is 14 amino acids long. V gave up 3 bases and J gave up 2 bases, with 11 bases separating them. The CDR3 is CASSQITGTYEQYF. DNA of the CDR3: TGCGCCAGCAGCCAGATAACAGGGACCTACGAGCAGTACTTC.

This clonotype occurred many times. This chain links TRBV10-3 with TRBJ2-6; weak D call: TRBD2 (5 bases). V was shortened by 3 bases and J by 0 bases, with 12 bases between the two germline ends. Germline-derived CDR1 and CDR2 are ENHRY and SYGVKD. The CDR3 runs to 17 residues. The CDR3 nucleotides read TGTGCCATCAGTGATTCAATGGGGAGCTCTGGGGCCAACGTCCTGACTTTC. It is translated as CAISDSMGSSGANVLTF.

In this sample, this clonotype turned up a few times. The J gene is TRBJ2-7, the V gene TRBV29-1; 10 bases line up with TRBD1. The ends lost 4 bases at V and 6 bases at J; junction bases unmatched: 12. Germline V lookup: CDR1 SQVTM, CDR2 ANQGSEA. The CDR3 extends over 15 amino acids. The CDR3 spells CSVVGEGQGNREQYF. The CDR3 region has the DNA TGCAGCGTTGTGGGAGAGGGACAGGGGAACCGCGAGCAGTACTTC.

Only a few counts were recorded for this clonotype. The V gene is TRBV3-1, the J gene TRBJ2-1; the D is unclear. V dropped 5 bases and J dropped 0 bases, with 20 bases sitting between them. CDR1 is LGHDT and CDR2 is YNNKEL in the germline V gene (reference sequence). This CDR3 region has 18 residues. In DNA, the CDR3 is TGTGCCAGCAGCTCTCCAACCAACTATGAGATCTCCTACAATGAGCAGTTCTTC. This translates into CASSSPTNYEISYNEQFF.

The CDR3 loop is CASSEIAGGDNEQFF. CDR3 DNA sequence: TGTGCCAGCAGTGAAATAGCGGGGGGGGACAATGAGCAGTTCTTC. V gene TRBV2 combines with J gene TRBJ2-1; 11 bases fit TRBD2. The germline V gene has CDR1 SNHLY and CDR2 FYNNEI. After removal of 2 bases from V and 5 bases from J, the junction contained 2 bases not matched to a gene. CDR3 length: 15 amino acids.

The rearrangement joins TRBV5-1 to TRBJ1-3, with D possibly TRBD1 on 5 matching bases. This CDR3 region has 14 residues. V gave up 5 bases and J gave up 0 bases, with 9 bases separating them. Looked up from germline, CDR1 is SGHRS and CDR2 is YFSETQ. CDR3 sequence: CASSGGASGNTIYF. The CDR3 nucleotides are TGCGCCAGCAGTGGTGGGGCCTCTGGAAACACCATATATTTT.

The chain has TRBV7-9 and TRBJ2-7; 11 positions match TRBD1. Germline V gene data show CDR1 as SEHNR and CDR2 as FQNEAQ (reference sequence). Trimming removed 3 bases from V and 7 bases from J; junction bases left unmatched: 8. CDR3 size: 15 residues. CDR3 sequence: CASSFGQGASGEQYF. The DNA of the CDR3 is TGTGCCAGCAGCTTTGGACAGGGGGCAAGTGGGGAGCAGTACTTC.

This clonotype has only a few counts. The chain recombines TRBV29-1 with TRBJ2-7; no clear D. The germline V gene has CDR1 SQVTM and CDR2 ANQGSEA. The CDR3 is made up of 11 amino acids. Trimming took 5 bases from V and 5 from J, leaving 10 bases between them. The CDR3 spells CSVIWINEQYF. In nucleotides, the CDR3 is TGCAGCGTTATATGGATTAACGAGCAGTACTTC.

V is TRBV4-2 and J is TRBJ2-1; 11 bases align to TRBD2. The CDR3 length is 16 residues. Per germline, CDR1 LGHNA and CDR2 YNFKEQ. J lost 10 bases, V lost 0 bases, and 8 bases had no gene match. This chain's CDR3 is CASSQEGSGRAREQFF. CDR3 sequence (DNA): TGTGCCAGCAGCCAAGAAGGTAGCGGGAGGGCCAGGGAGCAGTTCTTC.

This chain uses TRBV25-1 with TRBJ2-7; TRBD1 aligns across 7 bases. This CDR3 region has 14 residues. V was clipped by 3 bases and J by 4 bases; unmatched bases: 6. Germline values: CDR1 MGHDK, CDR2 SYGVNS. The CDR3 DNA reads TGTGCCAGCAGTGAGCGACAGGGCCGGTACGAGCAGTACTTC. Translated: CASSERQGRYEQYF.

This clonotype came up a few times. The chain employs TRBV12-3 or TRBV12-4 and TRBJ2-5, with 9 bases identical to TRBD1. Unmatched junction bases numbered 7, after V lost 5 bases and J lost 0 bases. The CDR3 runs 16 residues. Here the CDR3 reads CASSTGQGSYQETQYF. DNA of the CDR3: TGTGCCAGCAGTACCGGACAGGGGTCCTACCAAGAGACCCAGTACTTC.

The CDR3, as DNA: TGTGCCAGCAGGCGAGGGGGGAACGGGGGCTACACCTTC. This translates into CASRRGGNGGYTF. The chain is built from TRBV12-3 or TRBV12-4 and TRBJ1-2; tentative D call: TRBD1 (6 bases). CDR3 length equals 13 residues. V was clipped by 6 bases and J by 8 bases, with 16 bases between them.